This is a list of T cell receptor beta chains from one sample in a study of T cell responses to AZD1222 COVID-19 vaccine. TCRdb's copy holds only in-frame clones and misses some; the assay was immunoSEQ multiplex PCR. The sample records approximately 160,000 clones, approximately 90% being singletons. The input for sequencing was peripheral blood, taken on day 0 of AZD1222 vaccination. These receptors were collected from an adult in good health. The CDR3 runs from the conserved cysteine through the conserved F or W. D genes are given only for firm matches.

v_call	d_call	j_call	cdr3_aa
TRBV18	TRBD1	TRBJ2-2	CASSGQENTGELFF
TRBV28	.	TRBJ1-4	CAAWGAEKLFF
TRBV6-2/TRBV6-3	TRBD1	TRBJ1-1	CASSPDRDPTEAFF
TRBV7-2	.	TRBJ1-2	CASSLVGRRSNYGYTF
TRBV5-8	TRBD1	TRBJ1-1	CASSLQIMQGATEAFF
TRBV7-9	TRBD2	TRBJ2-7	CASSDRLRTSGPYEQYF
TRBV6-2/TRBV6-3	.	TRBJ2-3	CASSYSSSSDTQYF
TRBV9	.	TRBJ1-6	CASSVEGSSNSPLHF
TRBV4-1	TRBD2	TRBJ2-3	CASSQGGTSGGQDTQYF
TRBV14	TRBD1	TRBJ1-6	CASSTPDRVDSPLHF
TRBV7-2	.	TRBJ2-7	CASSSTGTDPYEQYF
TRBV13	TRBD2	TRBJ2-3	CATIFWTSGPTDTQYF
TRBV7-9	.	TRBJ2-4	CASRQGLGKNIQYF
TRBV7-3	.	TRBJ2-7	CASSSGAGYEQYF
TRBV4-1	.	TRBJ2-2	CASSHGPARTGELFF
TRBV4-3	.	TRBJ2-1	CASSLSVKELHEQFF
TRBV5-4	TRBD2	TRBJ2-7	CASSRSGGAASSYEQYF
TRBV27	.	TRBJ1-6	CASSLVGDSPLHF
TRBV11-2	.	TRBJ1-1	CASSLVRGTEAFF
TRBV18	TRBD1	TRBJ2-7	CASSPGTGSFYEQYF
TRBV10-3	TRBD2	TRBJ2-5	CAISGAGAGETQYF
TRBV3-1/TRBV3-2	.	TRBJ2-5	CASSQDRRGETQYF
TRBV19	.	TRBJ1-2	CASSIKGNRGYTF
TRBV28	.	TRBJ1-6	CASSLPRPAGDSPLHF
TRBV6-1	TRBD2	TRBJ2-2	CASSENPGLAGGKNTGELFF
TRBV5-1	TRBD1	TRBJ2-3	CASSAGQGTSTDTQYF
TRBV18	.	TRBJ1-6	CASSPLPGDLSNSPLHF
TRBV6-5	.	TRBJ2-7	CASSYAGTRSYEQYF
TRBV6-5	.	TRBJ1-6	CASSPITGKASPLHF
TRBV6-5	.	TRBJ1-5	CASSLREGAGQPQHF
TRBV5-6	.	TRBJ1-6	CASSLRGGPIGNSPLHF
TRBV7-9	.	TRBJ2-5	CASSLGILRDNQETQYF
TRBV6-5	.	TRBJ1-6	CASSYSTKGNSPLHF
TRBV6-5	.	TRBJ2-1	CASSYTASSYNEQFF
TRBV2	.	TRBJ1-5	CASSESVTHDSNQPQHF
TRBV7-2	TRBD2	TRBJ2-5	CASSPFRGGTQETQYF
TRBV6-2/TRBV6-3	.	TRBJ1-1	CASSYLSLGESEAFF
TRBV5-1	.	TRBJ1-4	CASRPPQKEKLFF
TRBV6-5	TRBD1	TRBJ1-1	CASSTQGATEAFF
TRBV19	.	TRBJ1-2	CASSFSGKANYGYTF